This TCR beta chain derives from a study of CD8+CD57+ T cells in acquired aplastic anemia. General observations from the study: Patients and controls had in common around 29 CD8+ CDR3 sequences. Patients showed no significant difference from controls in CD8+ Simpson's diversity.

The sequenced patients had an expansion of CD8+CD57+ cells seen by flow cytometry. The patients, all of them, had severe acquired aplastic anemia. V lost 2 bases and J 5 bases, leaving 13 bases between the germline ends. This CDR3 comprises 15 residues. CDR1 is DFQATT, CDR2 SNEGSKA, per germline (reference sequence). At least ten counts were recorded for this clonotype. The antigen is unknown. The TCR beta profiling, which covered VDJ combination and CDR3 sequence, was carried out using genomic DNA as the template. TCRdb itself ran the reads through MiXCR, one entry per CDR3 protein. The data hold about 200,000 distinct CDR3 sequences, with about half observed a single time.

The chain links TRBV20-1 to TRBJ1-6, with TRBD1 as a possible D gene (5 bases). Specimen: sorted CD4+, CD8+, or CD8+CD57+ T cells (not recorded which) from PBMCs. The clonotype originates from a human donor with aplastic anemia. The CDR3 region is CSARKEGIDNSPLHF. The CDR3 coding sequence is TGCAGTGCTAGAAAGGAGGGGATCGATAATTCACCCCTCCACTTT.